This T cell receptor (beta chain) was retrieved from a study of blood T cell repertoires in COVID-19. Study at large: There were acute and convalescent COVID-19 samples, and they came from the United States, Italy and Spain. From T cells, B-cell-depleted T cells, or PBMCs came the material, which was cDNA or gDNA.

Participants were aged 18 to 89 years from approximately 25 US areas. After removal of 1 base from V and 5 bases from J, the junction contained 8 bases not matched to a gene. Germline CDR1 is LGHDT and CDR2 is YNNKEL (reference sequence). The CDR3 runs 15 residues. Original methodology: Estimated nucleated cell counts came from reference gene primer amplification. TCRdb's copy holds only in-frame clones and misses some; the assay was immunoSEQ multiplex PCR. The V and J calls and the clone size are those of that table, but D and trimming were determined from the DNA. The sample has 470,000 or so clones; nearly 90% are singletons.

Specimen: PBMCs or T cells enriched from blood (not recorded which). The TCR originated in a woman younger than 35 with acute COVID-19. V is TRBV3-1 (or the pseudogene TRBV3-2) and J is TRBJ2-7; the match to TRBD1 covers 7 bases. The CDR3 DNA sequence: TGTGCCAGCAGCCAAGCCGGACAGGCGTCTCACGAGCAGTACTTC. Translating it yields CASSQAGQASHEQYF.